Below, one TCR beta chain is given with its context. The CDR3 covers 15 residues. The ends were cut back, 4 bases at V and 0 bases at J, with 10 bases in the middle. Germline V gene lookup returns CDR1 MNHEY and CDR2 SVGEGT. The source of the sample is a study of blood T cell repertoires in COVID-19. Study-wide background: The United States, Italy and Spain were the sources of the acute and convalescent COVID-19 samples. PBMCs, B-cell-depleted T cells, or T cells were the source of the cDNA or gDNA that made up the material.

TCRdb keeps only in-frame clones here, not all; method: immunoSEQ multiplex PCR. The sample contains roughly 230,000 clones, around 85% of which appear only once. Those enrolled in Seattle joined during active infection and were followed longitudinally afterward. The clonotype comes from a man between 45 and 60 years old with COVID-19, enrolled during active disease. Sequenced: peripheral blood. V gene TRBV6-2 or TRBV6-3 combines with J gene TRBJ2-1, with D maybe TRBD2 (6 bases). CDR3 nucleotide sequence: TGTGCCAGCAGTTGGGGGGAAAGCTCCTACAATGAGCAGTTCTTC. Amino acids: CASSWGESSYNEQFF.